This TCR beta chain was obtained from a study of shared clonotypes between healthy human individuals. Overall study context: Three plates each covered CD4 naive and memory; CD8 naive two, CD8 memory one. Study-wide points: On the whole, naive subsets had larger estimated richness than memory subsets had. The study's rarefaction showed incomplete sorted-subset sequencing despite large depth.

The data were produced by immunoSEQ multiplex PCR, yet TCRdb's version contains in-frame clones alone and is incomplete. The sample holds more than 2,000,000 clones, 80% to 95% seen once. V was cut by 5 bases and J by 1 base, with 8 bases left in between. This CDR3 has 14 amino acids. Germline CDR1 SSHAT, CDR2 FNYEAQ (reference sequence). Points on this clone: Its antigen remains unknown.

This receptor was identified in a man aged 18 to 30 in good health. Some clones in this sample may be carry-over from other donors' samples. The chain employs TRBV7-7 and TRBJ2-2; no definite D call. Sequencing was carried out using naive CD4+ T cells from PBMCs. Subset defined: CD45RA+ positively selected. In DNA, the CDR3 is TGTGCCAGCAGCAGACAAGAGAACACCGGGGAGCTGTTTTTT. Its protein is CASSRQENTGELFF.